Below are 12 T cell receptor beta chains sequenced from a single sample in a study of cytomegalovirus exposure and HLA in healthy donors. The PCR employed 60 Vbeta primers together with 13 Jbeta primers. TCRdb keeps only in-frame clones here, not all; method: immunoSEQ multiplex PCR. The sample lists 200,000 to 250,000 clones; 82% were seen once. The sample taken for sequencing was PBMCs. The origin of the receptors is a woman in her thirties or forties in good health and CMV-seronegative.

The chain combines TRBV5-4 with TRBJ1-2, with D perhaps matching TRBD1 (6 bases). The length of the CDR3 is 15 residues. Germline loops: CDR1 SGHNT, CDR2 YYREEE (reference sequence). Trimming took 5 bases from V and 8 from J, leaving 22 bases between them. The CDR3 nucleotides read TGTGCCAGCAGGGCATTTGATGCGCAGGGGAGCGGCTACACCTTC. The encoded protein is CASRAFDAQGSGYTF. The full variable domain, completed using reference TRBV5-4 and TRBJ1-2, is ETGVTQSPTHLIKTRGQQVTLRCSSQSGHNTVSWYQQALGQGPQFIFQYYREEENGRGNFPPRFSGLQFPNYSSELNVNALELDDSALYLCASRAFDAQGSGYTFGSGTRLTVV.

This clone was seen just once. CDR3 coding DNA: TGTGCCAGCAGTCCCCTCCCCAGGGGAGCTAATGAAAAACTGTTTTTT. Its protein product is CASSPLPRGANEKLFF. The V and J genes are TRBV27 and TRBJ1-4, with TRBD1 as a possible D gene (6 bases). CDR3 size: 16 residues. The germline CDR1 and CDR2 sequences are MNHEY and SMNVEV (reference sequence). V was shortened by 5 bases and J by 3 bases, with 16 bases between the two germline ends.

The genes are TRBV7-2 and TRBJ1-5, with D tentatively TRBD1 (5 bases). Looked up from germline, CDR1 is SGHTA and CDR2 is FQGNSA. CDR3 length: 15 residues. V gave up 4 bases and J gave up 4 bases, with 14 bases separating them. This CDR3 reads CASSWGLGENQPQHF. The CDR3 DNA is TGTGCCAGCAGCTGGGGACTTGGGGAAAATCAGCCCCAGCATTTT.

The chain combines TRBV19 with TRBJ2-1; TRBD1 agrees at 11 bases. CDR3 size: 14 residues. After removal of 5 bases from V and 7 bases from J, the junction contained 4 bases not matched to a gene. Germline-derived CDR1 and CDR2 are LNHDA and SQIVND (reference sequence). CDR3 protein: CASSRTGGYNEQFF. The CDR3 DNA sequence: TGTGCCAGTAGTCGGACAGGGGGCTATAATGAGCAGTTCTTC.

The chain couples TRBV15 to TRBJ2-5, with a tentative D call TRBD2 (5 bases). Germline V gene sequence: CDR1 LNHNV, CDR2 YYDKDF (reference sequence). V shed 0 bases and J shed 5 bases, with 10 bases lying between them. The CDR3 is 14 residues long. CDR3 in amino acids: CATSREEVRETQYF. As DNA, the CDR3 is TGTGCCACCAGCAGAGAGGAGGTCCGTGAGACCCAGTACTTC.

V usage is TRBV5-1 and J usage is TRBJ1-4; perhaps TRBD1 as D (6 bases). V lost 1 base, J lost 5 bases, and 12 bases lay in between. Per germline, CDR1 SGHRS and CDR2 YFSETQ. This CDR3 contains 15 residues. In DNA form, the CDR3 reads TGCGCCAGCAGCTTGCCACAGGGCCCGAATGAAAAACTGTTTTTT. As protein: CASSLPQGPNEKLFF.

This clone has a single count. This chain uses TRBV7-2 with TRBJ2-7; D gene uncertain. CDR3 length: 15 amino acids. Germline CDR1 SGHTA, CDR2 FQGNSA. Between the trimmed V and J ends, which lost 4 bases and 0 bases, there was a span of 13 bases. This chain's CDR3 is CASSSFGTASYEQYF. The CDR3 DNA is TGTGCCAGCAGCTCGTTTGGAACAGCCTCCTACGAGCAGTACTTC.

The chain carries TRBV28 and TRBJ1-4; TRBD1 might be the D (6 bases). CDR3 size: 17 residues. Germline-derived CDR1 and CDR2 are MDHEN and SYDVKM. V lost 8 bases to trimming and J lost 1 base, with 20 bases between them. The CDR3 nucleotides read TGTGCCAGCGGACCATCAGGGGCGACCGTAACTAATGAAAAACTGTTTTTT. This gives the protein CASGPSGATVTNEKLFF.

J is TRBJ2-7 and V is TRBV27, with D hard to call. This CDR3 has 11 amino acids. In germline, CDR1 is MNHEY, CDR2 SMNVEV (reference sequence). Trimming cost V 4 bases and J 1 base, with 2 bases left between them. CDR3: CASSSSYEQYF. CDR3 bases: TGTGCCAGCAGTTCTTCCTACGAGCAGTACTTC.

V usage is TRBV5-6 and J usage is TRBJ2-3, with D possibly matching TRBD2 (7 bases). This CDR3 contains 15 residues. Germline loops: CDR1 SGHDT, CDR2 YYEEEE. Deletions cut 2 bases from V and 6 bases from J, with 16 bases between. The CDR3 loop is CASSFMGGLLDTQYF. The CDR3 nucleotides read TGTGCCAGCAGCTTTATGGGGGGGCTTCTGGATACGCAGTATTTT.

This chain joins TRBV6-5 and TRBJ1-4; D remains unclear. V was trimmed by 6 bases and J by 4 bases, leaving 9 bases between them. The CDR3 totals 13 residues. Per germline, CDR1 MNHEY and CDR2 SVGAGI. The CDR3 region is CASSPNFNEKLFF. CDR3 nucleotide sequence: TGTGCCAGCAGCCCCAACTTTAATGAAAAACTGTTTTTT.

This clone was observed a handful of times. The chain is built from TRBV5-5 and TRBJ1-1, with 7 positions matching TRBD1. V gave up 3 bases and J gave up 0 bases; unmatched junction bases: 8. The CDR3 extends over 16 amino acids. Per the germline V gene, CDR1 is SGHKS and CDR2 is YYEKEE (reference sequence). The CDR3 region is CASSSQGGAVNTEAFF. In DNA form, the CDR3 reads TGTGCCAGCAGCTCCCAGGGGGGCGCGGTGAACACTGAAGCTTTCTTT.